This is a list of T cell receptor beta chains from one sample in a study of T cell responses to AZD1222 COVID-19 vaccine. Here immunoSEQ multiplex PCR was the method, and the copy in TCRdb shows in-frame clones only, minus some. The top ten hold roughly 3.9% of the sample, which has around 150,000 clones, roughly nine tenths seen once. The source was peripheral blood, collected 28 days after the second AZD1222 dose. These receptor sequences come from an adult who received the AZD1222 COVID-19 vaccine. CDR3s include the opening cysteine and the closing phenylalanine or tryptophan. Each record gives: D gene, V gene, CDR3 protein. D genes are given only for firm matches.

NA,TRBV28,CASSLGLRDTGELFF
NA,TRBV2,CASSEERETEAFF
NA,TRBV7-2,CASSLRLFKETQYF
TRBD2,TRBV7-2,CASSSGLAGGQETQYF
NA,TRBV5-6,CASSMTGGDYEQYF
NA,TRBV27,CASSLTGNTEAFF
TRBD2,TRBV7-6,CASSPRDYLTHLGTDTQYF
NA,TRBV4-2,CASSQDGAASTDTQYF
NA,TRBV19,CASSPGADRSPQHF
NA,TRBV14,CASSRGMNTEAFF
TRBD2,TRBV2,CARKKRGGPEETQYF
NA,TRBV28,CASSESRGADTQYF
NA,TRBV5-4,CAVGSPASNEQFF
NA,TRBV7-2,CASSLTRSTYNEQFF
NA,TRBV9,CASSVASNGELFF
NA,TRBV3-1/TRBV3-2,CASSIRDTEQFF
NA,TRBV15,CATSNLPDKANTEAFF
NA,TRBV5-1,CASSLVYGWGSYEQYF
NA,TRBV5-8,CASSSRGVAASYNEQFF
NA,TRBV29-1,CSVGGGGWETQYF
TRBD1,TRBV19,CASSIAQGAPGANVLTF
TRBD1,TRBV2,CASSSDRADEKLFF
TRBD2,TRBV2,CASSSPGLPWEQYF
NA,TRBV7-8,CARKRGSGNTIYF
TRBD1,TRBV11-1,CASSLRTGGRYEQYF
TRBD2,TRBV7-8,CASSHTESGGRNEQFF
NA,TRBV21-1,CASSKVVSRTHSSYNEQFF
NA,TRBV12-3/TRBV12-4,CASSWGGQPQHF
NA,TRBV3-1/TRBV3-2,CASSQEGWGGYGYTF
TRBD1,TRBV7-2,CASSSGQGRLAYEQYF
NA,TRBV7-3,CASSSPWGGTNEQFF
TRBD1,TRBV2,CATVTGKEAFF
NA,TRBV24-1,CATSENGAPAAFF
NA,TRBV19,CASRVTGMGNEQFF
NA,TRBV18,CASSDSNSYEQYF
NA,TRBV27,CASRGQSYEQYF
NA,TRBV18,CASSRQTDTDTQYF
NA,TRBV7-2,CASSLVPVLGAARETQYF
NA,TRBV4-3,CASSQPGGGTEAFF
TRBD1,TRBV27,CASNPTGASYEQYF
TRBD1,TRBV19,CASSMPYRDRATDTQYF
TRBD1,TRBV19,CASSQGTGDPYEQYF
NA,TRBV27,CASSDDHRNYGYTF
TRBD2,TRBV19,CASSIGGGTGSYNEQFF
NA,TRBV6-5,CASSRGGAKTQYF
TRBD1,TRBV7-3,CASSLTGGGANTEAFF
NA,TRBV19,CASSISQGIGQPQHF
TRBD2,TRBV4-3,CASSQDSAGGDPSYEQYF
NA,TRBV28,CASSPTVGTEAFF
NA,TRBV6-5,CASSPTGFEAFF